This TCR beta chain stems from a study of shared clonotypes between healthy human individuals. In the authors' workflow: As immunoSEQ supplied junction-only sequences (without quality scores), filtering differed. The table came from immunoSEQ multiplex PCR; TCRdb's copy has only in-frame clones and leaves some out. V, J and clone size are those of that table, while D and trimming were read from the DNA. The repertoire holds over 2 million clones, 85% to 95% seen once, with 0.1% to 0.15% in the top ten. Germline CDR1 and CDR2: LGHNA and YSLEER. Trimming took off 0 bases at V and 5 bases at J, with 13 bases between the two ends. The CDR3 is 15 residues long.

The chain recombines TRBV4-3 with TRBJ2-5; D remains unclear. The sequence came from a man between 18 and 35 years old in good health. The specimen was naive CD4+ T cells sorted from blood. Stated subset: CD45RA+ positively selected. CDR3 region: CASSQEPGLRETQYF. The CDR3 bases are TGCGCCAGCAGCCAAGAGCCGGGCCTGAGGGAGACCCAGTACTTC.